This T cell receptor (beta chain) was sequenced for a study of a mutant IDH1 vaccine in newly diagnosed glioma. Turning to the study itself: Before enrollment, patients got radiotherapy alone, temozolomide alone, or mostly the combination.

CDR1 is SEHNR, CDR2 FQNEAQ, per germline (reference sequence). The V and J ends lost 7 bases and 4 bases respectively, with 20 bases between them. This CDR3 spans 16 amino acids. The table came from immunoSEQ multiplex PCR; TCRdb's copy has only in-frame clones and leaves some out. The table shows just under 95,000 clones, with just under 80% occurring only once. The time point here: baseline, week 1 (first vaccination visit). Treatment indicated: pre-vaccination baseline after standard-of-care therapy. The donors had new WHO grade 3 or 4 astrocytomas; these were IDH1-mutant and ATRX-lost. The sequencing used PBMCs, collected from a glioma patient treated with radiotherapy, temozolomide or both. This receptor was taken from a man aged 35 to 55 with glioma. V usage is TRBV7-9 and J usage is TRBJ2-1; D might be TRBD1 (6 bases). In DNA form, the CDR3 reads TGTGCCAGCATCCCCGCGGAGAGGGGGATTTACAATGAGCAGTTCTTC. This translates into CASIPAERGIYNEQFF.